Below are 12 T cell receptor beta chains sequenced from a single sample in a study of cytomegalovirus exposure and HLA in healthy donors. PCR involved 60 Vbeta and 13 Jbeta primers. Measured with immunoSEQ multiplex PCR; TCRdb has only the in-frame clones, and not every one. The data contain 250,000 to 300,000 clones, about 83% of them singletons. The sequenced sample consisted of PBMCs. These receptor sequences come from a woman in her thirties or forties in good health and CMV-seropositive.

V and J are TRBV10-3 and TRBJ2-7, with 8 nucleotides matching TRBD1. Germline V lookup: CDR1 ENHRY, CDR2 SYGVKD. Trimming removed 2 bases from V and 3 bases from J; junction bases left unmatched: 0. This CDR3 has 13 residues. As DNA, the CDR3 is TGTGCCATCAGTGAGGGACAGGGCTACGAGCAGTACTTC. Protein sequence: CAISEGQGYEQYF.

The chain couples TRBV29-1 to TRBJ1-2; 8 nucleotides agree with TRBD1. V was clipped by 5 bases and J by 3 bases; unmatched bases: 11. The germline CDR1 and CDR2 sequences are SQVTM and ANQGSEA. CDR3 length: 15 amino acids. The CDR3, as DNA: TGCAGCGTTCAGGCCAGGGGGCAGAGTGACTATGGCTACACCTTC. This gives the protein CSVQARGQSDYGYTF. The variable domain in full, with the rest retrieved from reference TRBV29-1 and TRBJ1-2, is SAVISQKPSRDICQRGTSLTIQCQVDSQVTMMFWYRQQPGQSLTLIATANQGSEATYESGFVIDKFPISRPNLTFSTLTVSNMSPEDSSIYLCSVQARGQSDYGYTFGSGTRLTVV.

This clone was observed once. This rearrangement joins TRBV5-5 to TRBJ1-1; the D gene is possibly TRBD1 (5 bases). The CDR3 consists of 14 residues. CDR1 is SGHKS, CDR2 YYEKEE, per germline (reference sequence). Trimming cost V 0 bases and J 1 base, with 7 bases left between them. The CDR3 is CASSLAGGNTEAFF. The DNA for the CDR3 is TGTGCCAGCAGCTTGGCCGGGGGGAACACTGAAGCTTTCTTT. The entire variable domain, with the rest obtained from reference TRBV5-5 and TRBJ1-1, is as follows: DAGVTQSPTHLIKTRGQQVTLRCSPISGHKSVSWYQQVLGQGPQFIFQYYEKEERGRGNFPDRFSARQFPNYSSELNVNALLLGDSALYLCASSLAGGNTEAFFGQGTRLTVV.

The chain links TRBV11-3 to TRBJ2-1, with 11 bases matching TRBD2. Germline V gene data show CDR1 as SGHNT and CDR2 as YENEEA. There are 15 residues in the CDR3. The ends lost 5 bases at V and 7 bases at J; junction bases unmatched: 7. The CDR3 protein is CASSPSGRLSNEQFF. CDR3 sequence (DNA): TGTGCCAGCAGCCCTAGCGGGAGGTTGTCTAATGAGCAGTTCTTC.

The gene calls are TRBV7-3 and TRBJ2-2, with D uncertain. Per germline, CDR1 SGHTA and CDR2 FQGTGA. This CDR3 region has 17 residues. Between the trimmed V and J ends, which lost 4 bases and 1 base, there was a span of 16 bases. The CDR3 sequence: CASSSPSLNRNTGELFF. As DNA, the CDR3 is TGTGCCAGCAGCTCCCCGTCCCTTAATAGGAACACCGGGGAGCTGTTTTTT.

The V gene is TRBV7-2, the J gene TRBJ2-3; 9 positions agree with TRBD2. With 1 base clipped from V and 8 bases from J, the junction kept 10 bases outside the gene matches. Germline CDR1 and CDR2: SGHTA and FQGNSA. The CDR3 has 16 residues. The CDR3: CASSLEEAGGSSTQYF. In DNA, the CDR3 is TGTGCCAGCAGCTTAGAGGAAGCGGGAGGTAGTAGTACGCAGTATTTT.

The chain employs TRBV6-5 and TRBJ1-4; D is possibly TRBD1 (6 bases). CDR3 length: 15 residues. CDR1 MNHEY and CDR2 SVGAGI come from the germline V gene. Trimming removed 6 bases at V and 0 bases at J, with 11 bases between. In DNA form, the CDR3 reads TGTGCCAGCAGGACATCAGGGGCAACTAATGAAAAACTGTTTTTT. Translation: CASRTSGATNEKLFF.

Details on this clone: The germline gene is not matched at one end of the junction; a read error may be the cause. The chain is built from TRBV7-7 and TRBJ2-1, with 7 bases fitting TRBD1. There are 16 residues in the CDR3. Germline CDR1 SSHAT, CDR2 FNYEAQ (reference sequence). The CDR3: CASSLDVTGRGFEQFF. In DNA form, the CDR3 reads TGTGCTAGCAGCTTAGATGTGACAGGGCGAGGGTTTGAGCAGTTCTTC. Full variable domain (rest looked up from reference TRBV7-7 and TRBJ2-1): GAGVSQSPRYKVTKRGQDVTLRCDPISSHATLYWYQQALGQGPEFLTYFNYEAQPDKSGLPSDRFSAERPEGSISTLTIQRTEQRDSAMYRCASSLDVTGRGFEQFFGPGTRLTVL.

Worth noting for this clone: The junction and the germline gene differ at one end; a read error may be behind it. The chain employs TRBV30 and TRBJ2-7, with TRBD2 matching 7 bases. There are 11 residues in the CDR3. CDR1 and CDR2 from the germline V gene are GTSNPN and SVGIG (reference sequence). The CDR3: CACSAGAEQYF. Written as DNA, the CDR3 is TGTGCCTGTAGTGCGGGAGCCGAGCAGTACTTC.

This clone occurred once. The sample carries other DNA sequences with the same CDR3. This chain uses TRBV11-3 with TRBJ2-7; a possible D gene is TRBD2 (6 bases). The CDR3 spans 13 residues. Trimming stripped 1 base from V and 6 bases from J, with 10 bases between. CDR1 is SGHNT, CDR2 YENEEA, per germline. The CDR3 loop is CASSLGPGGEQYF. CDR3 nucleotide sequence: TGTGCCAGCAGCTTAGGGCCCGGGGGCGAGCAGTACTTC.

This clone was counted between two and nine times. The V and J genes are TRBV10-3 and TRBJ1-4; maybe TRBD1 (5 bases). CDR3 length: 14 amino acids. V lost 2 bases to trimming and J lost 6 bases, with 10 bases between them. Per germline, CDR1 ENHRY and CDR2 SYGVKD. This CDR3 reads CAISEQGGDEKLFF. In DNA, the CDR3 is TGTGCCATCAGTGAGCAGGGAGGGGATGAAAAACTGTTTTTT.

This chain joins TRBV27 and TRBJ2-7; D is unresolved. V was cut by 3 bases and J by 4 bases, with 10 bases left in between. This CDR3 is 13 amino acids long. CDR1 MNHEY and CDR2 SMNVEV come from the germline V gene (reference sequence). For the CDR3, the DNA is TGTGCCAGCAGTTTTGGGCTCCAGTACGAGCAGTACTTC. Protein: CASSFGLQYEQYF.